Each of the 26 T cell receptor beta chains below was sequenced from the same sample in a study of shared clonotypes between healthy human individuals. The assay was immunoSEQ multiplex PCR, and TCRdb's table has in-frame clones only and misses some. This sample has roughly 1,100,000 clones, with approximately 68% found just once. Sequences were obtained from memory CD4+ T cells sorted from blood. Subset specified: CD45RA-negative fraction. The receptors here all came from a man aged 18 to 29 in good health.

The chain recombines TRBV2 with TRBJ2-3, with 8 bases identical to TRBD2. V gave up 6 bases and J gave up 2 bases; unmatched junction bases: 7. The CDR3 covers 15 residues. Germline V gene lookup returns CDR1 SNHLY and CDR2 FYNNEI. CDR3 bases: TGTGCCAGCAGGGCGACGGGGGGGCCCACAGATACGCAGTATTTT. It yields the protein CASRATGGPTDTQYF.

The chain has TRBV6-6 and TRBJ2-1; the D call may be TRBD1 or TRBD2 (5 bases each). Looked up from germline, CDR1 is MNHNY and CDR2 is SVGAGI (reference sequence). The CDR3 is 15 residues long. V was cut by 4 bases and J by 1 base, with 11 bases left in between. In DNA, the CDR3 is TGTGCCAGCAGTTCGGGGCTTCAGTCCTACAATGAGCAGTTCTTC. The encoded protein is CASSSGLQSYNEQFF.

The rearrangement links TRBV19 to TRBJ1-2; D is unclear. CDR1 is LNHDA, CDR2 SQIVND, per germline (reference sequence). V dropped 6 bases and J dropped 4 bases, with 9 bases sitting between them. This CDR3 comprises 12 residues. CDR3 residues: CASRDSSYGYTF. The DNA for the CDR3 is TGTGCCAGTAGGGACTCGAGCTATGGCTACACCTTC. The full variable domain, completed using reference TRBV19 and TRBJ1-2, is DGGITQSPKYLFRKEGQNVTLSCEQNLNHDAMYWYRQDPGQGLRLIYYSQIVNDFQKGDIAEGYSVSREKKESFPLTVTSAQKNPTAFYLCASRDSSYGYTFGSGTRLTVV.

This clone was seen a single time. CDR3 protein: CASTARSGNTGELFF. CDR3 nucleotides: TGTGCCAGCACCGCTCGAAGCGGTAACACCGGGGAGCTGTTTTTT. The V call is TRBV14, the J call TRBJ2-2; tentatively, D is TRBD2 (5 bases). Germline loops: CDR1 SGHDN, CDR2 FVKESK. The CDR3 covers 15 residues. V shed 7 bases and J shed 2 bases, with 14 bases lying between them.

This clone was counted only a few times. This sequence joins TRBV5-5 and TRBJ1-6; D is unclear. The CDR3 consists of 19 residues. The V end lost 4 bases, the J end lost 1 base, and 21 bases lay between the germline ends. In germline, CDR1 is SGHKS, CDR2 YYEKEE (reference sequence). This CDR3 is CASSQETLSAWSYNSPLHF. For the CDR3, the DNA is TGTGCCAGCAGCCAAGAGACACTGTCTGCGTGGTCCTATAATTCACCCCTCCACTTT.

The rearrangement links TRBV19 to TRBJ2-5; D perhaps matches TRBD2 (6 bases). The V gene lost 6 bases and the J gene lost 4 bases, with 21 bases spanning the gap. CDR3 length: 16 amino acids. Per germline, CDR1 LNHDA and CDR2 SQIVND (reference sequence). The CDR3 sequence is CASRSLSGHGGETQYF. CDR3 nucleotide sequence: TGTGCCAGTAGATCGTTGTCGGGCCACGGGGGAGAGACCCAGTACTTC.

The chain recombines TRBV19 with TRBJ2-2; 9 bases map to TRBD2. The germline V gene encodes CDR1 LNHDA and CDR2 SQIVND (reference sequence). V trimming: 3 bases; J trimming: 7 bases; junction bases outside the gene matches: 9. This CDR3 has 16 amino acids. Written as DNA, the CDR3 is TGTGCCAGTAGTATGGCGGGAGGGCCGTCCGGCGGGGAGCTGTTTTTT. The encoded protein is CASSMAGGPSGGELFF. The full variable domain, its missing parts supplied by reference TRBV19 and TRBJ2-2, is DGGITQSPKYLFRKEGQNVTLSCEQNLNHDAMYWYRQDPGQGLRLIYYSQIVNDFQKGDIAEGYSVSREKKESFPLTVTSAQKNPTAFYLCASSMAGGPSGGELFFGEGSRLTVL.

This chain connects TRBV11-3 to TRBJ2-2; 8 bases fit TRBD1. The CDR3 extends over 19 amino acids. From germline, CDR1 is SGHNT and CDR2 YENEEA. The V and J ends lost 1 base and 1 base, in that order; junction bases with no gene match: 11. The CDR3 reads CASSLGGISGGVNTGELFF. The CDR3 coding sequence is TGTGCCAGCAGCTTAGGAGGGATCTCAGGGGGCGTGAACACCGGGGAGCTGTTTTTT.

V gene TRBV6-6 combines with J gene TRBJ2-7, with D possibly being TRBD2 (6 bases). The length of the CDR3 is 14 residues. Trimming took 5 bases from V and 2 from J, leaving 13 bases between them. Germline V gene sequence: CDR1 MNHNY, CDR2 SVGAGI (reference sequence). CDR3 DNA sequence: TGTGCCAGCAGTCCAGCGCGGGGCGCCTACGAGCAGTACTTC. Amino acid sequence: CASSPARGAYEQYF.

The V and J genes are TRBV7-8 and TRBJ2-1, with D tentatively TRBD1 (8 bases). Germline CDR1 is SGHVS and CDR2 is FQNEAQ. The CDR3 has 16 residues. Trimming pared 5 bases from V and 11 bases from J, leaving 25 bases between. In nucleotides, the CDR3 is TGTGCCAGCAGCCTGGTCGAGACAGGGGCGCGGGGGAAGCAGTTCTTC. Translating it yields CASSLVETGARGKQFF.

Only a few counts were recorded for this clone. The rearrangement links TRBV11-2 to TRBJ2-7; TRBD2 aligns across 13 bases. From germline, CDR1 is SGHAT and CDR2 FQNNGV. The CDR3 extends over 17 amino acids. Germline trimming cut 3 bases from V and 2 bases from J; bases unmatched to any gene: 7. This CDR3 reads CASSFPGTSGATYEQYF. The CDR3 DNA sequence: TGTGCCAGCAGCTTCCCCGGGACTAGCGGGGCCACCTACGAGCAGTACTTC. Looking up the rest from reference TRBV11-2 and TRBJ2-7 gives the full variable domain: EAGVAQSPRYKIIEKRQSVAFWCNPISGHATLYWYQQILGQGPKLLIQFQNNGVVDDSQLPKDRFSAERLKGVDSTLKIQPAKLEDSAVYLCASSFPGTSGATYEQYFGPGTRLTVT.

The CDR3 bases are TGCGCCAGCAGTGGTACCGGGGTCAAAAACATTCAGTACTTC. It is translated as CASSGTGVKNIQYF. The chain combines TRBV10-2 with TRBJ2-4; weak D call: TRBD2 (5 bases). CDR1 is WSHSY, CDR2 SAAADI, per germline. The V end was cut by 4 bases, the J end by 3 bases, with 10 bases between. The CDR3 has 14 amino acids.

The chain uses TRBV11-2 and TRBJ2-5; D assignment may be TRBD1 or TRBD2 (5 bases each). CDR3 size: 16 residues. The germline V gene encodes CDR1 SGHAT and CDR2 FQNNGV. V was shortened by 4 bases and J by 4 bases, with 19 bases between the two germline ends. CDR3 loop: CASSSIKGPVGETQYF. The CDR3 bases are TGTGCCAGCAGCTCAATAAAGGGACCGGTGGGAGAGACCCAGTACTTC.

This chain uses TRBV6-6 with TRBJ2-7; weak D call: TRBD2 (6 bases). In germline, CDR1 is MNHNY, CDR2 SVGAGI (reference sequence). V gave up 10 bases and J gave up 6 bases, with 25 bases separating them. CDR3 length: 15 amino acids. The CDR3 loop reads CATLPRGSLPSEQYF. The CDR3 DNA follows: TGTGCCACCCTCCCTCGGGGGTCGCTGCCTTCCGAGCAGTACTTC.

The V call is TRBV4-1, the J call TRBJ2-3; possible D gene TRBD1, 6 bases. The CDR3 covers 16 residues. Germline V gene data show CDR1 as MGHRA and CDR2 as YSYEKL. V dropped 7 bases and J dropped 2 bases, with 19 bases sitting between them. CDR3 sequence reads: CASNPRGGAVTDTQYF. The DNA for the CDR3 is TGCGCCAGCAACCCCAGAGGGGGTGCGGTCACAGATACGCAGTATTTT.

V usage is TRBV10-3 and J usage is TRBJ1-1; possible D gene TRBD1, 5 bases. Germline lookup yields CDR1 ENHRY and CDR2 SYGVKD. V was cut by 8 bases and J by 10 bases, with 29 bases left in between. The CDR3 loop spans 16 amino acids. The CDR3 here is CAIGGAGLDKVRGAFF. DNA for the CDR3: TGTGCCATCGGTGGGGCGGGGCTCGACAAGGTGCGGGGAGCTTTCTTT.

The DNA for the CDR3 is TGTGCCAGCAGCTTAAAGGCAGGGACTGAAGCTTTCTTT. Translated, it gives CASSLKAGTEAFF. This chain joins TRBV7-3 and TRBJ1-1, with D maybe TRBD1 (5 bases). The CDR3 has 13 amino acids. V was pared by 1 base and J by 5 bases, with 8 bases between. CDR1 and CDR2 (germline): SGHTA, FQGTGA.

CDR3 DNA: TGTGCCTGGAGTCTGACAGGGGCCTCACCCCTCCACTTT. It encodes CAWSLTGASPLHF. The chain recombines TRBV30 with TRBJ1-6; 8 nucleotides agree with TRBD1. CDR3 size: 13 residues. Per germline, CDR1 GTSNPN and CDR2 SVGIG (reference sequence). V shed 2 bases and J 10 bases; nucleotides not matched to a gene: 4.

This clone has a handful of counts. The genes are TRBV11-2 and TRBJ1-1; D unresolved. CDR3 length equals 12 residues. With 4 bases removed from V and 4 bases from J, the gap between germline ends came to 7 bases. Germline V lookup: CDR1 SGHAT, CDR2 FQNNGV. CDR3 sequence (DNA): TGTGCCAGCAGCTACCGCGTCACTGAAGCTTTCTTT. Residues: CASSYRVTEAFF.

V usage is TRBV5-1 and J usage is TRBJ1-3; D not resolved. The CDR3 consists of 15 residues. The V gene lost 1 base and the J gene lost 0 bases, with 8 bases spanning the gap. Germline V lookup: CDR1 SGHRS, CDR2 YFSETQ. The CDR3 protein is CASSLSTNSGNTIYF. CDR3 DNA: TGCGCCAGCAGCTTGTCGACCAACTCTGGAAACACCATATATTTT.

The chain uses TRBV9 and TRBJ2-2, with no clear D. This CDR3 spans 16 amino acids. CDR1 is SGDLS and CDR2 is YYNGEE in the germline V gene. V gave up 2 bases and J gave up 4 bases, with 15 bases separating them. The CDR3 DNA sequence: TGTGCCAGCAGCGTCAGACCCGACGTTGGCACCGGGGAGCTGTTTTTT. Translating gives CASSVRPDVGTGELFF.

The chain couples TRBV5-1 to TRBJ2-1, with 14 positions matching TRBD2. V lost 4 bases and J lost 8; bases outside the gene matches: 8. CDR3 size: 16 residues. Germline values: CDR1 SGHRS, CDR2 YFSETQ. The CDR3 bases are TGCGCCAGCAGCCCCCTGACTAGCGGGAGGGGCGATGAGCAGTTCTTC. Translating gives CASSPLTSGRGDEQFF.

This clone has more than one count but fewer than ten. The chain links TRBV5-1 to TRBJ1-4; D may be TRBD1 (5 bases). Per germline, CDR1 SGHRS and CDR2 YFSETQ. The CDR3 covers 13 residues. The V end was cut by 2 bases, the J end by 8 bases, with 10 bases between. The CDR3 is CASSLQEREKLFF. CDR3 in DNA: TGCGCCAGCAGCTTACAGGAGAGGGAAAAACTGTTTTTT.

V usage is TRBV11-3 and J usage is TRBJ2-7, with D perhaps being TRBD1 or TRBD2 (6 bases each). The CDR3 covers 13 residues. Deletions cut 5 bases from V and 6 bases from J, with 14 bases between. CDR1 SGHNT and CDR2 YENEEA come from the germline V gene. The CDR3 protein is CASSRSKGGEQYF. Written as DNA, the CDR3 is TGTGCCAGCAGCCGTTCTAAGGGGGGCGAGCAGTACTTC.

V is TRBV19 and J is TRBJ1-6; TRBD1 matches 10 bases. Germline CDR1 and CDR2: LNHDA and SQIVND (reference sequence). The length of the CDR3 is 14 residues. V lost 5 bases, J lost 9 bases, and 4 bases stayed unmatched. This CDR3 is CASSGTGDISPLHF. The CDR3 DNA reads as TGTGCCAGTAGTGGGACAGGGGACATTTCACCCCTCCACTTT.

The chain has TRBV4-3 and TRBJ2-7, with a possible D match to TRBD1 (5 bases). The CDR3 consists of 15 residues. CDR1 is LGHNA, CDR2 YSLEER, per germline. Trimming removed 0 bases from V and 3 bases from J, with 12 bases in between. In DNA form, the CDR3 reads TGCGCCAGCAGCCAAGATGGGCAGGGTATCTACGAGCAGTACTTC. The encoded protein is CASSQDGQGIYEQYF.